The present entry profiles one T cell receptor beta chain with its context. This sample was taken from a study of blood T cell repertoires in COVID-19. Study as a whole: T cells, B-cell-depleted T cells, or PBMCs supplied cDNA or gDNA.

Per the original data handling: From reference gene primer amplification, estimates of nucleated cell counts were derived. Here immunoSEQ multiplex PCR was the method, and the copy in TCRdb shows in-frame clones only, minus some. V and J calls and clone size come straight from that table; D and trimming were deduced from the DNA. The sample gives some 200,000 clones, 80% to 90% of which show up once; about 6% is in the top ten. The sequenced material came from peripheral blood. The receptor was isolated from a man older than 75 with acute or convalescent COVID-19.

The CDR3: CASNDRGNSPLHF. The CDR3 DNA is TGTGCCAGCAACGACAGGGGCAATTCACCCCTCCACTTT. The chain recombines TRBV7-2 with TRBJ1-6, with 8 nucleotides matching TRBD1. The CDR3 has 13 residues. J gave up 7 bases and V 7 bases, and 3 bases lay outside the gene matches. CDR1 SGHTA and CDR2 FQGNSA come from the germline V gene.